A single sample gave rise to the 31 T cell receptor beta chains below, sequenced in a study of memory CD4+ T cells and cytomegalovirus serostatus. Here immunoSEQ multiplex PCR was the method, and the copy in TCRdb shows in-frame clones only, minus some. The sample carries 50,000 to 60,000 clones, 80% to 90% recorded once. Single viable CD3+CD4+CD8-CD45RO+ cells were sorted as the memory CD4+ T cells. The sequenced sample was memory CD4+ T cells from blood. The receptors here all came from an adult in good health and CMV-seropositive.

This chain uses TRBV9 with TRBJ2-1, with 9 bases matching TRBD1. V lost 7 bases to trimming and J lost 6 bases; unmatched junction nucleotides: 8. This CDR3 spans 14 amino acids. Per the germline V gene, CDR1 is SGDLS and CDR2 is YYNGEE. Here the CDR3 reads CASAGDRASNEQFF. The CDR3 bases are TGTGCCAGCGCGGGGGACAGGGCCTCCAATGAGCAGTTCTTC.

The rearrangement joins TRBV5-1 to TRBJ2-7; D gene unclear. This CDR3 is built from 12 residues. Deletions cut 2 bases from V and 7 bases from J, with 10 bases between. CDR1 and CDR2 from the germline V gene are SGHRS and YFSETQ. Here the CDR3 reads CASSFVGREQYF. Here the CDR3 DNA reads TGCGCCAGCAGCTTTGTGGGTAGGGAGCAGTACTTC.

The table lists this clone with a count of one. The chain uses TRBV5-8 and TRBJ2-3, with a weak D call TRBD2 (6 bases). Germline values: CDR1 SGHTS, CDR2 YDEGEE. CDR3 length: 12 residues. V was trimmed by 3 bases and J by 4 bases, leaving 6 bases between them. CDR3 region: CASSWGADTQYF. The CDR3 DNA reads as TGTGCCAGCAGCTGGGGGGCAGATACGCAGTATTTT.

This clone occurred a few times. The rearrangement uses TRBV28 and TRBJ1-4, with a weak D call TRBD1 (6 bases). The CDR3 loop spans 15 amino acids. From germline, CDR1 is MDHEN and CDR2 SYDVKM. Trimming removed 6 bases from V and 5 bases from J, with 16 bases in between. The CDR3 sequence is CASSTPGQSNEKLFF. In DNA form, the CDR3 reads TGTGCCAGCAGCACGCCGGGACAAAGCAATGAAAAACTGTTTTTT.

In nucleotides, the CDR3 is TGTGCCAGCAGCCCCCGACTAGCGGGAGGCGAGACCCAGTACTTC. Translating gives CASSPRLAGGETQYF. This chain joins TRBV7-6 and TRBJ2-5, with TRBD2 identical over 13 bases. From germline, CDR1 is SGHVS and CDR2 FNYEAQ. This CDR3 is built from 15 residues. The V gene end was trimmed by 5 bases and the J gene end by 5 bases; junction bases not matched to a gene: 5.

V usage is TRBV28 and J usage is TRBJ1-5, with D possibly matching TRBD1 (6 bases). CDR1 is MDHEN, CDR2 SYDVKM, per germline. Trimming took off 5 bases at V and 1 base at J, with 15 bases between the two ends. CDR3 size: 16 residues. The CDR3 sequence is CASSTPGALSNQPQHF. The CDR3 nucleotides read TGTGCCAGCAGTACCCCGGGGGCTTTGAGCAATCAGCCCCAGCATTTT.

The V call is TRBV5-1, the J call TRBJ2-3, with D unclear. Germline loops: CDR1 SGHRS, CDR2 YFSETQ. This CDR3 comprises 14 residues. Between the trimmed V and J ends, which lost 0 bases and 5 bases, there was a span of 10 bases. The CDR3 spells CASSLGGSGDTQYF. The CDR3 DNA sequence: TGCGCCAGCAGCTTGGGAGGCTCCGGAGATACGCAGTATTTT.

This chain joins TRBV18 and TRBJ1-3; no reliable D call. The CDR3 runs 14 residues. From germline, CDR1 is KGHSH and CDR2 LQKENI. Deletions cut 1 base from V and 6 bases from J, with 10 bases between. The CDR3: CASSPRPRENTIYF. In DNA, the CDR3 is TGTGCCAGCTCACCACGACCTAGGGAAAACACCATATATTTT.

The chain is built from TRBV4-1 and TRBJ2-7, with TRBD1 identical over 10 bases. This CDR3 is 16 amino acids long. CDR1 and CDR2 (germline): MGHRA, YSYEKL. The V segment lost 1 base and the J segment 3 bases; nucleotides outside the gene matches: 6. The CDR3 here is CASSQGFRTGGYEQYF. The CDR3 DNA reads TGCGCCAGCAGCCAAGGGTTCCGGACAGGGGGCTACGAGCAGTACTTC.

V is TRBV5-1 and J is TRBJ2-5; 10 nucleotides match TRBD1. Trimming at V came to 4 bases and at J to 2 bases, leaving 8 bases not matched to a gene. Looked up from germline, CDR1 is SGHRS and CDR2 is YFSETQ. The CDR3 has 16 residues. The CDR3 spells CASSPDRGLGQETQYF. The CDR3 DNA sequence: TGCGCCAGCAGCCCGGACAGGGGGTTAGGGCAAGAGACCCAGTACTTC. Drawing the rest from reference TRBV5-1 and TRBJ2-5, the complete variable domain is KAGVTQTPRYLIKTRGQQVTLSCSPISGHRSVSWYQQTPGQGLQFLFEYFSETQRNKGNFPGRFSGRQFSNSRSEMNVSTLELGDSALYLCASSPDRGLGQETQYFGPGTRLLVL.

J is TRBJ2-2 and V is TRBV29-1; no firm D call. The V end lost 5 bases, the J end lost 2 bases, and 6 bases lay between the germline ends. Germline V gives CDR1 SQVTM, CDR2 ANQGSEA. The CDR3 has 12 residues. The CDR3 DNA reads as TGCAGCGTTAAAGGAAACACCGGGGAGCTGTTTTTT. It encodes CSVKGNTGELFF.

This chain uses TRBV18 with TRBJ1-1; D unresolved. CDR3 size: 16 residues. CDR1 is KGHSH and CDR2 is LQKENI in the germline V gene. V was cut by 0 bases and J by 2 bases, with 13 bases left in between. The CDR3 region is CASSPPRAGGNTEAFF. The CDR3 DNA reads as TGTGCCAGCTCACCACCGAGGGCGGGCGGCAACACTGAAGCTTTCTTT.

The V and J genes are TRBV7-9 and TRBJ2-7; D unresolved. Deletions cut 5 bases from V and 5 bases from J, with 10 bases between. This CDR3 is 12 amino acids long. The germline CDR1 and CDR2 sequences are SEHNR and FQNEAQ (reference sequence). The CDR3 DNA sequence: TGTGCCAGCAGCGGCCGGCTCGACGAGCAGTACTTC. Its translation: CASSGRLDEQYF.

V gene TRBV25-1 combines with J gene TRBJ1-1, with a tentative D call TRBD1 (6 bases). The V gene lost 6 bases and the J gene lost 5 bases, with 16 bases spanning the gap. CDR3 length: 14 residues. Germline V lookup: CDR1 MGHDK, CDR2 SYGVNS. The CDR3: CASRGKQGRTEAFF. CDR3 bases: TGTGCCAGCAGGGGAAAACAGGGTCGGACTGAAGCTTTCTTT.

J is TRBJ2-5 and V is TRBV4-3; possibly TRBD1 or TRBD2 for D (6 bases each). The CDR3 is made up of 15 amino acids. V was clipped by 3 bases and J by 6 bases, with 17 bases between them. CDR1 is LGHNA, CDR2 YSLEER, per germline. The CDR3 region has the DNA TGCGCCAGCAGCCAGGACCGGGGGCCGGGAAAGACCCAGTACTTC. This codes for CASSQDRGPGKTQYF.

The chain recombines TRBV5-6 with TRBJ1-1; possible D gene TRBD1, 6 bases. The CDR3 spans 15 residues. Germline-derived CDR1 and CDR2 are SGHDT and YYEEEE. V dropped 2 bases and J dropped 1 base, with 12 bases sitting between them. CDR3 nucleotide sequence: TGTGCCAGCAGCTTTTTCGGGACAAGGAACACTGAAGCTTTCTTT. Translation: CASSFFGTRNTEAFF. Full variable domain (rest looked up from reference TRBV5-6 and TRBJ1-1): DAGVTQSPTHLIKTRGQQVTLRCSPKSGHDTVSWYQQALGQGPQFIFQYYEEEERQRGNFPDRFSGHQFPNYSSELNVNALLLGDSALYLCASSFFGTRNTEAFFGQGTRLTVV.

CDR3 region: CASSRAGRNTEAFF. CDR3 bases: TGTGCCAGCTCACGGGCGGGACGGAACACTGAAGCTTTCTTT. This chain connects TRBV18 to TRBJ1-1; a possible D gene is TRBD1 (5 bases). Germline CDR1 reads KGHSH; CDR2 reads LQKENI. V was trimmed by 4 bases and J by 1 base, leaving 10 bases between them. This CDR3 is 14 amino acids long.

V and J are TRBV5-1 and TRBJ2-7, with a tentative D call TRBD2 (5 bases). The germline gives CDR1 SGHRS, CDR2 YFSETQ. The CDR3 spans 14 residues. Trimming pared 0 bases from V and 6 bases from J, leaving 13 bases between. CDR3 residues: CASSLAPPGLEQYF. CDR3 bases: TGCGCCAGCAGCTTGGCTCCGCCTGGACTCGAGCAGTACTTC.

The chain joins TRBV4-2 to TRBJ1-6; 10 nucleotides line up with TRBD1. The length of the CDR3 is 15 residues. Per the germline V gene, CDR1 is LGHNA and CDR2 is YNFKEQ. Germline trimming cut 1 base from V and 11 bases from J; bases unmatched to any gene: 5. The CDR3 loop is CASSQGGTGVPPLHF. For the CDR3, the DNA is TGTGCCAGCAGCCAAGGGGGGACAGGGGTGCCACCCCTCCACTTT.

This clone was seen a few times. The V gene is TRBV28, the J gene TRBJ2-2; the match to TRBD2 covers 13 bases. CDR1 is MDHEN, CDR2 SYDVKM, per germline. Trimming cost V 3 bases and J 6 bases; bases outside gene matches: 4. The CDR3 contains 16 residues. The CDR3 bases are TGTGCCAGCAGTTTTGGGACTAGCGGGAAACCCGGGGAGCTGTTTTTT. As protein: CASSFGTSGKPGELFF.

The rearrangement links TRBV4-3 to TRBJ1-5; D gene uncertain. The CDR3 sequence is 13 residues long. V was cut by 1 base and J by 4 bases, with 5 bases left in between. Germline V gene sequence: CDR1 LGHNA, CDR2 YSLEER. In DNA, the CDR3 is TGCGCCAGCAGCCAAGGTCTAAATCAGCCCCAGCATTTT. It translates to CASSQGLNQPQHF.

The V and J genes are TRBV25-1 and TRBJ1-2; D not resolved. The germline V and J ends were trimmed by 6 bases and 6 bases, with 14 bases remaining between them. The germline gives CDR1 MGHDK, CDR2 SYGVNS. CDR3 length: 13 residues. The CDR3 DNA reads as TGTGCCAGCAGCCCATTCTTGGGTGATGGCTACACCTTC. This encodes CASSPFLGDGYTF.

This clone was seen once. The V gene is TRBV29-1, the J gene TRBJ2-1; 7 bases fit TRBD2. CDR1 and CDR2 from the germline V gene are SQVTM and ANQGSEA. The CDR3 is 14 amino acids. V gave up 6 bases and J gave up 6 bases; unmatched junction bases: 11. CDR3 coding DNA: TGCAGCGTACTTAGCGGGCCCTATTCCAATGAGCAGTTCTTC. It encodes CSVLSGPYSNEQFF.

This chain links TRBV19 with TRBJ1-2, with 8 bases fitting TRBD1. V gave up 3 bases and J gave up 4 bases; unmatched junction bases: 10. There are 16 residues in the CDR3. Germline V gene sequence: CDR1 LNHDA, CDR2 SQIVND (reference sequence). As DNA, the CDR3 is TGTGCCAGTAGTATTCCCCCGGGGACAGGACGCTATGGCTACACCTTC. Protein sequence: CASSIPPGTGRYGYTF.

The chain is built from TRBV6-1 and TRBJ2-7; 10 bases align to TRBD2. The trim removed 2 bases at V and 2 bases at J, leaving 6 bases unmatched. The length of the CDR3 is 16 residues. Germline-derived CDR1 and CDR2 are MNHNS and SASEGT. In DNA form, the CDR3 reads TGTGCCAGCAGTGAAAGGTGGCTAGCGGGGGCCTACGAGCAGTACTTC. Residues: CASSERWLAGAYEQYF.

This clone has just one count. The V and J genes are TRBV18 and TRBJ2-2; the D gene is possibly TRBD1 (5 bases). CDR1 KGHSH and CDR2 LQKENI come from the germline V gene. CDR3 length equals 16 residues. Trimming removed 3 bases at V and 2 bases at J, with 13 bases between. The CDR3, as DNA: TGTGCCAGCTCACCCTTGGGGCGGTCAAACACCGGGGAGCTGTTTTTT. It yields the protein CASSPLGRSNTGELFF.

The chain recombines TRBV7-2 with TRBJ2-7, with TRBD1 matching 9 bases. V dropped 5 bases and J dropped 3; count of bases not matched to a gene: 8. Germline CDR1 SGHTA, CDR2 FQGNSA. This CDR3 spans 15 amino acids. CDR3 region: CASSTTTGGSYEQYF. The CDR3 bases are TGTGCCAGCAGCACAACGACAGGGGGTAGCTACGAGCAGTACTTC.

The chain couples TRBV2 to TRBJ2-5; tentatively, D is TRBD1 or TRBD2 (5 bases each). The CDR3 has 15 residues. V was clipped by 3 bases and J by 5 bases, with 16 bases between them. CDR1 and CDR2 from the germline V gene are SNHLY and FYNNEI. CDR3 sequence: CASSEVRGVGETQYF. The CDR3, as DNA: TGTGCCAGCAGTGAGGTCAGAGGGGTTGGCGAGACCCAGTACTTC.

The rearrangement joins TRBV23-1 to TRBJ1-2; a possible D gene is TRBD1 (6 bases). TRBV23-1 is recorded as an ORF, its role being uncertain. CDR3 length: 16 amino acids. Trimming stripped 0 bases from V and 3 bases from J, with 14 bases between. CDR3 in amino acids: CASSQSGERTDYGYTF. The CDR3 region has the DNA TGCGCCAGCAGTCAATCGGGAGAACGGACAGACTATGGCTACACCTTC.

The V call is TRBV30, the J call TRBJ1-4; no definite D call. Germline V CDR1 and CDR2: GTSNPN, SVGIG (reference sequence). CDR3 length equals 16 residues. V lost 2 bases and J lost 3, with 16 bases in between. The CDR3 is CAWSNRLHRANEKLFF. Here the CDR3 DNA reads TGTGCCTGGAGTAACCGACTTCATCGGGCTAATGAAAAACTGTTTTTT.

The chain employs TRBV23-1 and TRBJ1-1, with a possible D match to TRBD1 (6 bases). TRBV23-1 is known as an ORF, though its function is uncertain. Between the trimmed V and J ends, which lost 5 bases and 3 bases, there was a span of 13 bases. CDR3 length: 14 residues. The chain's CDR3 is CASSANGTYTEAFF. CDR3 bases: TGCGCCAGCAGTGCAAACGGGACATACACTGAAGCTTTCTTT.